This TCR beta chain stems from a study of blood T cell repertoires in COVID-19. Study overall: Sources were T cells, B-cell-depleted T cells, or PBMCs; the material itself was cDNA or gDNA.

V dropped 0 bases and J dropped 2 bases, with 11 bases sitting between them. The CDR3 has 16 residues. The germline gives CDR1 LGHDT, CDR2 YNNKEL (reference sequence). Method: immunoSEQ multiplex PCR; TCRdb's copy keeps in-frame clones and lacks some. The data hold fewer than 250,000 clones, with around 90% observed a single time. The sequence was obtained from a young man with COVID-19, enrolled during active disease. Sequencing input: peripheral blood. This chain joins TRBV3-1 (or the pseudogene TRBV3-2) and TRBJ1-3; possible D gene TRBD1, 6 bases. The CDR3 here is CASSQDLGGAGNTIYF. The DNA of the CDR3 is TGTGCCAGCAGCCAAGATCTAGGGGGAGCTGGAAACACCATATATTTT.